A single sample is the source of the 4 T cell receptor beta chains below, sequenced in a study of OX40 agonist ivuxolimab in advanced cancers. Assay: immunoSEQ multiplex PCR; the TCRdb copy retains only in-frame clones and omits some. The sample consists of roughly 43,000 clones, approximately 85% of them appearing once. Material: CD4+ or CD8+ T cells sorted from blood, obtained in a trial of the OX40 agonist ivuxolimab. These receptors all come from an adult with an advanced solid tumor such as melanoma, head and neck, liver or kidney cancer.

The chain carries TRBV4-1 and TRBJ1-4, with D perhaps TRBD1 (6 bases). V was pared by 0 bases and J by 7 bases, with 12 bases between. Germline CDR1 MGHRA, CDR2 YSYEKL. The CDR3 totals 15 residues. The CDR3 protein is CASSQDGPGVEKLFF. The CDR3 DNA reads TGCGCCAGCAGCCAAGACGGGCCAGGGGTTGAAAAACTGTTTTTT.

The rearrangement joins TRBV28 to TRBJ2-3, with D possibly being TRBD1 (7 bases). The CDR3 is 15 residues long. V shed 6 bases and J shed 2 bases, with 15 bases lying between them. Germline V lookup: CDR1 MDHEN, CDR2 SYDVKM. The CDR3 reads CASRTRGEPTDTQYF. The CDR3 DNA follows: TGTGCCAGCAGAACCAGGGGGGAACCCACAGATACGCAGTATTTT.

The CDR3 is CASSQGGGLYEKLFF. The CDR3 DNA reads as TGCGCCAGCAGCCAAGGGGGCGGGCTGTATGAAAAACTGTTTTTT. This chain joins TRBV4-1 and TRBJ1-4; weak D call: TRBD1 (5 bases). The CDR3 has 15 residues. The V and J ends lost 1 base and 6 bases respectively, with 12 bases between them. CDR1 and CDR2 from the germline V gene are MGHRA and YSYEKL.

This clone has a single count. CDR3 region: CASSRGTYNNEQFF. The CDR3 DNA sequence: TGTGCCAGCAGCCGGGGGACGTATAACAATGAGCAGTTCTTC. This sequence joins TRBV7-9 and TRBJ2-1; a possible D gene is TRBD2 (6 bases). Per the germline V gene, CDR1 is SEHNR and CDR2 is FQNEAQ (reference sequence). The CDR3 extends over 14 amino acids. The ends were cut back, 5 bases at V and 5 bases at J, with 13 bases in the middle.